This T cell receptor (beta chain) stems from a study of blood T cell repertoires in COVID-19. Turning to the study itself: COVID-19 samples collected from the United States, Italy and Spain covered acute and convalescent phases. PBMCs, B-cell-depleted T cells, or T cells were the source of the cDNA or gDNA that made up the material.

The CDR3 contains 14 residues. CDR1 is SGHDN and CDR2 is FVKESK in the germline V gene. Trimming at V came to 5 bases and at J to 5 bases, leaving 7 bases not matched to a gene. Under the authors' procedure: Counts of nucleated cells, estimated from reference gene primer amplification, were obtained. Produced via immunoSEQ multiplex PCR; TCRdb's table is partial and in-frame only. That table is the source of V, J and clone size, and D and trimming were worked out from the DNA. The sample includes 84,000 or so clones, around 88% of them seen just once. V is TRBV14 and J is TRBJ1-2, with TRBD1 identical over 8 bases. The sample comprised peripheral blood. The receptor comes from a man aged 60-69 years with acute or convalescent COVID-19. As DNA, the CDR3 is TGTGCCAGCAGCTCATCAAACAGGGGGTATGGCTACACCTTC. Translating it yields CASSSSNRGYGYTF.